This T cell receptor (beta chain) was documented in a study of vaccination and CD4 T cells after COVID-19 (dated by TCRdb to the early 2020s). Regarding the study in general: Convalescent patients had a positive SARS-CoV-2 result on nasal swab PCR, and of these patients, nine had mild disease and one had severe disease. Post-COVID blood samples from convalescent patients were collected a median of approximately 100 days after diagnosis, with a range of 35 to 161 days. Participants received two doses of either the Pfizer-BioNTech BNT162b2 vaccine (n=8) or the Moderna mRNA-1273 vaccine (n=2). As controls, cultures received a CEFX viral epitope pool (the positive control), an HIV-1 Nef peptide pool (the negative control), or no peptide at all. The convalescent cohort included six males and four females, with two Hispanic individuals, seven Caucasians, two Asians and one multiracial person. Overlapping spike peptide pools from SARS-CoV-2 and from the common cold coronaviruses HCoV-NL63, HCoV-OC43 and HCoV-229E were used as culture stimuli. The spike-specific CD4+ TCR repertoire was compared before and after mRNA vaccination in under 11 COVID-19 convalescent patients and a few infection-naive healthy vaccine recipients. Post-vaccine blood samples were obtained a median of approximately 74 days after the second vaccine dose, with a range of roughly 13 to 250 days. General conclusions and limits of the study: Only a relatively small number of convalescent patients were included in the study, and early timepoints following natural infection were not analyzed. In convalescent patients, a median around 90% of post-vaccine SARS-CoV-2-reactive clones were detected only after vaccination, and vaccine-specific priming was suggested by this finding. An increase in the median number of SARS-CoV-2-reactive clonotypes from some 20 after infection to some 38 after vaccination was observed, but the change was not found to be significant. Nearly all vaccine-specific clones in convalescent patients (304 of 307) were mono-reactive for SARS-CoV-2 spike rather than cross-reactive with common cold coronaviruses.

The V end gives up 8 bases and the J end 1 base, leaving 3 bases in the junction not matched to a gene. Measured from the cysteine to the phenylalanine, the CDR3 is 13 residues long. The CDR3 DNA has 39 bases and is translated from base 1. According to the germline V gene, CDR1 reads MNHEY and CDR2 reads SVGEGT. Library preparation employed PCR. At the Johns Hopkins FTIC core, DNA from the cultured CD4+ T cells underwent TCR sequencing with the Oncomine TCR Beta short-read assay. Genomic DNA was extracted from the cultured CD4+ T cells with the QIAamp micro DNA kit. Oncomine TCR Beta libraries from cultured CD4+ T cells were pooled using unique dual indexes and sequenced on an Illumina iSeq 100. Per the original workflow: Non-productive sequences were filtered out, and CDR3s that did not start with C, did not end with F or W, or were shorter than 7 amino acids were discarded. The MANAFEST web application was used to identify antigen-specific clonotypes by comparing peptide-stimulated wells against reference wells and other culture wells. To be called positive, a clone needed an FDR below 0.05, an odds ratio above 5, and a productive frequency above 0.1% in at least two of three replicate wells. A clonotype was classed as cross-reactive if the clonotype showed significant expansion both in SARS-CoV-2 spike wells and in at least one common cold coronavirus spike condition. Using R version 3.6.1, CDR3 homology was evaluated through Levenshtein distances (stringdist) along with unrooted phylogenetic trees (ape). The raw public data were reprocessed by TCRdb itself: fastp quality trimming at Q25, MiXCR clonotype calling, in-frame beta chains only. Rows merge per CDR3 protein into single entries with the most common DNA and genes. The V and J calls follow TCRdb's processing rather than the paper's. For this sample the table gives 7,000 to 10,000 distinct CDR3 sequences, of which around 66% were detected only once. Of the sample, around 30% is held by the ten largest clones.

As to this clonotype: The antigen it binds to is not known. Per-base qualities were not stored, and no clone one base away is much larger.

The meaning of the sample's treatment or condition label: approximately 9-day PBMC culture with coronavirus spike peptide pools or control peptides (ViraFEST assay). The study used the ViraFEST assay, which expanded antigen-specific T cells with peptide pools and then identified expanded clonotypes by TCR sequencing. The convalescent patients' positive SARS-CoV-2 PCR tests were from March to December 2020, which was before the Alpha, Beta and Delta variants emerged in the United States. Each well held two million PBMCs cultured with 9 to 10 ug/ml peptide pools in IMDM containing roughly 5% human AB serum and around 10 IU/ml IL-2. Half of the culture medium was replaced with fresh IL-2-containing medium on days 3 and 7. After 10 to 11 days of culture, CD4+ T cells were isolated by negative selection using the EasySep CD4+ T cell isolation kit. Ficoll-Paque Plus gradient centrifugation was used to isolate PBMCs from whole blood, and the isolated PBMCs were then either used fresh or cryopreserved at -140C. Culture conditions were generally each tested in triplicate wells.

The sequence is built from TRBV6-2 or TRBV6-3 and TRBJ2-3; TRBD1 agrees with 7 junctional bases. The TCR originated in a human donor who had recovered from COVID-19. The sample consisted of CD4+ T cells from blood, cultured in vitro. The CDR3 amino acid sequence is: CASRQGRTDTQYF. At the DNA level, the sequence is TGTGCCAGCCGACAGGGACGCACAGATACGCAGTATTTT.